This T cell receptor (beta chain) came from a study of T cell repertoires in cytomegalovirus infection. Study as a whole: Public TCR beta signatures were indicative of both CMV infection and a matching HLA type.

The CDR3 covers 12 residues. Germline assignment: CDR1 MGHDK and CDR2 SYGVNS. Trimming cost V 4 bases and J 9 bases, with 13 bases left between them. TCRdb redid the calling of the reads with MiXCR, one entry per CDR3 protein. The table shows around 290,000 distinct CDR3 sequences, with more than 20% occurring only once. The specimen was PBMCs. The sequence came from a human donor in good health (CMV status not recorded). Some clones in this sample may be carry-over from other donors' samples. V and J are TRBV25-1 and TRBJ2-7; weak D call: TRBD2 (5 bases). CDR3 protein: CASSASGVMQYF. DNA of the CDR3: TGTGCCAGCAGTGCTTCCGGGGTTATGCAGTACTTC.